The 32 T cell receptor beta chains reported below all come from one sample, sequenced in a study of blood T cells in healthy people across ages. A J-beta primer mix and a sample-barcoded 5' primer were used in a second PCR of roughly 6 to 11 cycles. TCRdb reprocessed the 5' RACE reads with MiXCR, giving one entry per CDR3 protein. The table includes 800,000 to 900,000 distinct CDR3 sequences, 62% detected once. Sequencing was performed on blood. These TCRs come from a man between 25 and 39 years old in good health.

The CDR3 protein is CASTLGTAFSYGYTF. Here the CDR3 DNA reads TGTGCGTCAACCTTAGGGACAGCCTTTTCCTATGGCTACACCTTC. The chain uses TRBV7-9 and TRBJ1-2; 7 nucleotides match TRBD1. In germline, CDR1 is SEHNR, CDR2 FQNEAQ (reference sequence). The CDR3 runs 15 residues. Based on the CDR3 plus reference TRBV7-9 and TRBJ1-2, the full variable domain is DTGVSQNPRHKITKRGQNVTFRCDPISEHNRLYWYRQTLGQGPEFLTYFQNEAQLEKSRLLSDRFSAERPKGSFSTLEIQRTEQGDSAMYLCASTLGTAFSYGYTFGSGTRLTVV.

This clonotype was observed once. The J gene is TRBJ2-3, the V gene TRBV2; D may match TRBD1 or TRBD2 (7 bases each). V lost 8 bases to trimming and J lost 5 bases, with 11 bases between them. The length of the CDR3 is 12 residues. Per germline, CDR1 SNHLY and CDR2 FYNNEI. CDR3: CASGRDRDTQYF. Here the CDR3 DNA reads TGTGCCAGCGGGAGGGACAGAGATACGCAGTATTTT. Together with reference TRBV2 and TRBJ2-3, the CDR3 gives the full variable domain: EPEVTQTPSHQVTQMGQEVILRCVPISNHLYFYWYRQILGQKVEFLVSFYNNEISEKSEIFDDQFSVERPDGSNFTLKIRSTKLEDSAMYFCASGRDRDTQYFGPGTRLTVL.

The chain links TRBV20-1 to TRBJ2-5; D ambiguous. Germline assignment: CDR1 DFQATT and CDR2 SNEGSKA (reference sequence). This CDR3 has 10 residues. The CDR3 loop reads CSAYQETQYF. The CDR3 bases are TGCAGCGCCTACCAAGAGACCCAGTACTTC.

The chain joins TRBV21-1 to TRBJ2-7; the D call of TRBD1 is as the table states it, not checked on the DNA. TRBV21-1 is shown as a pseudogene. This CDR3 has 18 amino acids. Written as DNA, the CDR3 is TGTGCCAGCAGCAAAGCAAGGGGGGGGTGGACAGTACCCTTGGAGCAGTACTTC. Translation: CASSKARGGWTVPLEQYF.

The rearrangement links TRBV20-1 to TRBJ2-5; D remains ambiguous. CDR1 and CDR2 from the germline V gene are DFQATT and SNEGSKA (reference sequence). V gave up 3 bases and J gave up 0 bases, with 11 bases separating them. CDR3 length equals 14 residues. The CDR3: CSASQQKYQETQYF. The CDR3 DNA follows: TGCAGTGCTAGCCAACAGAAGTACCAAGAGACCCAGTACTTC.

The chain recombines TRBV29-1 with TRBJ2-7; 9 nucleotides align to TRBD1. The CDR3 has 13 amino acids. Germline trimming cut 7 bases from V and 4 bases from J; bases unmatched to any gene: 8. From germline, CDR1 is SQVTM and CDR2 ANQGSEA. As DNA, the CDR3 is TGCAGCGGGCGACAGGGGGATGGGTACGAGCAGTACTTC. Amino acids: CSGRQGDGYEQYF.

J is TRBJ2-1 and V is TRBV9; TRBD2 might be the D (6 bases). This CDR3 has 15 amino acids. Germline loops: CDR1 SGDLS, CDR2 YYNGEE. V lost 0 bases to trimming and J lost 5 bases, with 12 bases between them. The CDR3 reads CASSVVSAGNNEQFF. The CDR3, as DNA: TGTGCCAGCAGCGTAGTCTCGGCGGGAAACAATGAGCAGTTCTTC.

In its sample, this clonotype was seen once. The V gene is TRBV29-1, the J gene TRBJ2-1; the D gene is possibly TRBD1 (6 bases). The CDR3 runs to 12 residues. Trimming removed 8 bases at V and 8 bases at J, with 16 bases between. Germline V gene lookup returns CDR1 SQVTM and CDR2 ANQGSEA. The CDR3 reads CSLAGAGDEQFF. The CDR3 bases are TGCAGCCTGGCAGGGGCGGGCGATGAGCAGTTCTTC.

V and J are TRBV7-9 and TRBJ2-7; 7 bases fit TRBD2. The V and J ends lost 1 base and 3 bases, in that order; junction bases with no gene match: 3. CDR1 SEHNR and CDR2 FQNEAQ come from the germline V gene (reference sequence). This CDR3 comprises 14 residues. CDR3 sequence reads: CASSLVAGDYEQYF. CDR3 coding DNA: TGTGCCAGCAGCTTAGTAGCGGGTGACTACGAGCAGTACTTC. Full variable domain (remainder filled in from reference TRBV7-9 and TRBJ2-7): DTGVSQNPRHKITKRGQNVTFRCDPISEHNRLYWYRQTLGQGPEFLTYFQNEAQLEKSRLLSDRFSAERPKGSFSTLEIQRTEQGDSAMYLCASSLVAGDYEQYFGPGTRLTVT.

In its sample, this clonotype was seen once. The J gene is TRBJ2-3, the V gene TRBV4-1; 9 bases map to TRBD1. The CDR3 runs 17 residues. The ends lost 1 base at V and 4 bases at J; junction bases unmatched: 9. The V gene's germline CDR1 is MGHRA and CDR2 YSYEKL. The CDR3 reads CASSQVLGTGPADTQYF. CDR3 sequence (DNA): TGCGCCAGCAGCCAAGTCTTAGGGACAGGGCCGGCAGATACGCAGTATTTT.

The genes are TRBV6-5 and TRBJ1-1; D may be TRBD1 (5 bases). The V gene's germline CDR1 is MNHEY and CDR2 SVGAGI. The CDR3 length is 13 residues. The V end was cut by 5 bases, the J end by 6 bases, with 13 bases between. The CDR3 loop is CASSLNGGAEAFF. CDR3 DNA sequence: TGTGCCAGCAGTCTGAACGGGGGAGCTGAAGCTTTCTTT.

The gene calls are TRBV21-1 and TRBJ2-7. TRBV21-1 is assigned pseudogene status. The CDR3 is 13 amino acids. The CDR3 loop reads CASRNKMVYEQYF. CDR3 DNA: TGTGCCAGCAGGAATAAGATGGTCTACGAGCAGTACTTC.

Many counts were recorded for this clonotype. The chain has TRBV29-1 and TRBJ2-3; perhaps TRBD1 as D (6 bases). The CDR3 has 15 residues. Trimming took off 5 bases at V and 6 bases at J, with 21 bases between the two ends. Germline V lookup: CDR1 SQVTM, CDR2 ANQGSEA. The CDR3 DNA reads TGCAGCGTTCTAAGACAGGCCGATATGTGGGATACGCAGTATTTT. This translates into CSVLRQADMWDTQYF.

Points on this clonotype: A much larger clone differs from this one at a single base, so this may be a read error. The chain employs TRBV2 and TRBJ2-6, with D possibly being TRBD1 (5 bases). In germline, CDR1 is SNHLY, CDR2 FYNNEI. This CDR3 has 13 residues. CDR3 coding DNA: TGTGCTCTTAATAGGGCTGGGGCCAACGTCCCGACTTTC. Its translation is CALNRAGANVPTF.

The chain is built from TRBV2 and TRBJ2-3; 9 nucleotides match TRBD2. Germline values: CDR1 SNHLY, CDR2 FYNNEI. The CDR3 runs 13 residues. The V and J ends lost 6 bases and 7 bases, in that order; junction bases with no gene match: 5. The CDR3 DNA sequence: TGTGCCAGCAGAGTAGCGGGGGCTAATACGCAGTATTTT. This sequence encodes CASRVAGANTQYF.

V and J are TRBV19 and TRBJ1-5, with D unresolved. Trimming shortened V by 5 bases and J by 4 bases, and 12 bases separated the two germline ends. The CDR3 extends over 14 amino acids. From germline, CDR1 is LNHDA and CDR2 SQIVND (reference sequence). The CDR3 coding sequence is TGTGCCAGTAGTGCCCGCTACAGAAATCAGCCCCAGCATTTT. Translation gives CASSARYRNQPQHF.

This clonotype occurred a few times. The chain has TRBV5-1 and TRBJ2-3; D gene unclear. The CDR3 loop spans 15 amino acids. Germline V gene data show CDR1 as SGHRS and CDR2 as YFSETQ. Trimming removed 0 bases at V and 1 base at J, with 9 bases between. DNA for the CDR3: TGCGCCAGCAGCTTGGAACTAATGGGCACAGATACGCAGTATTTT. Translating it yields CASSLELMGTDTQYF.

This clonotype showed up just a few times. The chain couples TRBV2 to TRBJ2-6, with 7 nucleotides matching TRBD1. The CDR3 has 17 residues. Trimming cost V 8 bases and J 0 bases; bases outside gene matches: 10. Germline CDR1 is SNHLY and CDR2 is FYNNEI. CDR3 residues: CASDEGAVLSGANVLTF. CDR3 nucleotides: TGTGCCAGCGATGAGGGGGCGGTACTCTCTGGGGCCAACGTCCTGACTTTC.

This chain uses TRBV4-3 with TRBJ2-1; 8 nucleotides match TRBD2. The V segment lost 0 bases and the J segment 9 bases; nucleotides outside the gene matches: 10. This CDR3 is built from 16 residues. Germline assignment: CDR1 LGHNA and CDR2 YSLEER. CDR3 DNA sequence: TGCGCCAGCAGCCAAGATGCAAGCGGGGGACGGATTGAGCAGTTCTTC. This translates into CASSQDASGGRIEQFF.

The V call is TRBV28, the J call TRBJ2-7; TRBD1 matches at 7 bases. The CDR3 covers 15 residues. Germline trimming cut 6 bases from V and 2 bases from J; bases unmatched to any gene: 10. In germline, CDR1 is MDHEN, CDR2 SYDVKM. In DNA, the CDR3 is TGTGCCAGCAGAGAGACAGGGCTGCACCCCTACGAGCAGTACTTC. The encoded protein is CASRETGLHPYEQYF.

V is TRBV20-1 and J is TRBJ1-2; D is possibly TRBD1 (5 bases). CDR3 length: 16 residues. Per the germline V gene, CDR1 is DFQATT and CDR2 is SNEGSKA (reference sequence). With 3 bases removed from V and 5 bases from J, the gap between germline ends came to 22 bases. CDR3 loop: CSARTPGPAGGYGYTF. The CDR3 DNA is TGCAGTGCTAGGACCCCGGGACCGGCCGGGGGGTATGGCTACACCTTC.

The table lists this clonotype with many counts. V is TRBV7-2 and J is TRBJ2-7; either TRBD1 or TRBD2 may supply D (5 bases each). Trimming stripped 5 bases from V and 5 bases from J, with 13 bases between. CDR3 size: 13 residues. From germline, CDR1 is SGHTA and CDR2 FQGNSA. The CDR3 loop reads CASSRDGIDEQYF. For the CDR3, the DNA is TGTGCCAGCAGCCGGGACGGGATTGACGAGCAGTACTTC.

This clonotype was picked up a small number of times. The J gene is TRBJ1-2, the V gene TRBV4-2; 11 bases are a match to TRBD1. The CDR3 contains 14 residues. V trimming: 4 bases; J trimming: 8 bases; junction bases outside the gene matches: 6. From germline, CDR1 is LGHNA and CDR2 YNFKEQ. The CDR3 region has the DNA TGTGCCAGCAGCCCCGGACAGGGGGCGGGCGGCTACACCTTC. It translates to CASSPGQGAGGYTF.

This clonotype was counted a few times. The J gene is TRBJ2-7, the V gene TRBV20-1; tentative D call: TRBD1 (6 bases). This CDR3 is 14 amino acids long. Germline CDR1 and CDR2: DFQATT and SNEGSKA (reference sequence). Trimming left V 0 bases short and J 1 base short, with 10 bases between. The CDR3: CSARDQDRSYEQYF. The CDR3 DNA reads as TGCAGTGCTAGAGATCAGGACAGATCCTACGAGCAGTACTTC.

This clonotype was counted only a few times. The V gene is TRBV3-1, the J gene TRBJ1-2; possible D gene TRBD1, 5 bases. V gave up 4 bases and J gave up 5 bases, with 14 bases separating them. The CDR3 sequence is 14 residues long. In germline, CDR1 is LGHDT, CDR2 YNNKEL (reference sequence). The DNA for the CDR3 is TGTGCCAGCAGCCGAGAGCGGGGGTTTTATGGCTACACCTTC. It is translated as CASSRERGFYGYTF.

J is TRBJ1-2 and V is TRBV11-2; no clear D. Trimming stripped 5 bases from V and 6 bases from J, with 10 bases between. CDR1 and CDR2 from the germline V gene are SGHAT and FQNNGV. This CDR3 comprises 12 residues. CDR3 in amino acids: CASSHGWNGYTF. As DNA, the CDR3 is TGTGCCAGCAGCCATGGGTGGAATGGCTACACCTTC.

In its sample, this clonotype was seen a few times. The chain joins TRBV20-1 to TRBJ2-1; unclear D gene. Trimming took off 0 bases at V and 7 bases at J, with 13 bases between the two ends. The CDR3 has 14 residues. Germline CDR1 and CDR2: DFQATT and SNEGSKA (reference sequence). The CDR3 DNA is TGCAGTGCTAGAGATCGAAGGGAAAGGAATGAGCAGTTCTTC. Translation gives CSARDRRERNEQFF.

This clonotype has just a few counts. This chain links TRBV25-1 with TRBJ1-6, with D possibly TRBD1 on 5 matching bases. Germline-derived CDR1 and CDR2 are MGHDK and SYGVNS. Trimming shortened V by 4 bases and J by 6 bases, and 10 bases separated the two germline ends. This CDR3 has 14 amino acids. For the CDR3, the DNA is TGTGCCAGCAGTGGCGGGACTCTTAATTCACCCCTCCACTTT. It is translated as CASSGGTLNSPLHF. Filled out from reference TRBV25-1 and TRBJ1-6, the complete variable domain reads EADIYQTPRYLVIGTGKKITLECSQTMGHDKMYWYQQDPGMELHLIHYSYGVNSTEKGDLSSESTVSRIRTEHFPLTLESARPSHTSQYLCASSGGTLNSPLHFGNGTRLTVT.

The CDR3 reads CASSASGGPPTDTQYF. For the CDR3, the DNA is TGTGCCAGCAGCGCTAGCGGGGGGCCTCCCACAGATACGCAGTATTTT. V usage is TRBV9 and J usage is TRBJ2-3; 11 bases line up with TRBD2. CDR1 is SGDLS, CDR2 YYNGEE, per germline. The V segment lost 3 bases and the J segment 2 bases; nucleotides outside the gene matches: 5. CDR3 length: 16 amino acids.

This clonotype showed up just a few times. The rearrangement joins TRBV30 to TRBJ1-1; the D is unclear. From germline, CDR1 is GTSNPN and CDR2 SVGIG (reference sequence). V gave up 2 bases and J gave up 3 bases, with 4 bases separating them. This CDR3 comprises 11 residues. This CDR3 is CAWSRDTEAFF. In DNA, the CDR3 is TGTGCCTGGAGTAGGGACACTGAAGCTTTCTTT.

DNA for the CDR3: TGTGCCAGCAGTCCTCAGGGTTCTTTTCGAGGTTCACCCCTCCACTTT. It codes for CASSPQGSFRGSPLHF. The chain links TRBV28 to TRBJ1-6; a possible D gene is TRBD1 (5 bases). V gave up 5 bases and J gave up 9 bases, with 20 bases separating them. Germline CDR1 reads MDHEN; CDR2 reads SYDVKM. The CDR3 runs 16 residues.

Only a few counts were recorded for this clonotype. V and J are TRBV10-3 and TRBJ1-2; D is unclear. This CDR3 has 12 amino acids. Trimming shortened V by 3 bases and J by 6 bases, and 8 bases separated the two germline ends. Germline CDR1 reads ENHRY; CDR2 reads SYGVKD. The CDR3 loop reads CAISENGNGYTF. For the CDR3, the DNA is TGTGCCATCAGTGAAAACGGCAATGGCTACACCTTC.